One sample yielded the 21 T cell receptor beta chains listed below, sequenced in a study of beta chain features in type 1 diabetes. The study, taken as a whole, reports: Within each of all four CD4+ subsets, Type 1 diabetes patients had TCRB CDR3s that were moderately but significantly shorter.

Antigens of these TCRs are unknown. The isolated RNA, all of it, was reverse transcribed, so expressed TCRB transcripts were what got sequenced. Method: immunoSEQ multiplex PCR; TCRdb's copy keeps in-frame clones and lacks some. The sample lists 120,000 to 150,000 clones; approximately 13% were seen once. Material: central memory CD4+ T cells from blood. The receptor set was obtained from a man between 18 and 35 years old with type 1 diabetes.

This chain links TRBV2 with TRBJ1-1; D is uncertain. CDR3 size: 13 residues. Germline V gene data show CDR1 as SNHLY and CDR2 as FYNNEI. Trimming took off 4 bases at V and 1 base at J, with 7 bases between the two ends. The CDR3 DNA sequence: TGTGCCAGCAGTGGGTCCGGGAACACTGAAGCTTTCTTT. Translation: CASSGSGNTEAFF.

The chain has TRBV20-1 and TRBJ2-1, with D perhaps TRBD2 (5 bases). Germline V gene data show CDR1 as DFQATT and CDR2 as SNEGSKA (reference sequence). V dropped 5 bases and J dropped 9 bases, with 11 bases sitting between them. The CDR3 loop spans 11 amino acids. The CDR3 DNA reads TGCAGTGCTGGGAGTCCGTCTGAGCAGTTCTTC. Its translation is CSAGSPSEQFF.

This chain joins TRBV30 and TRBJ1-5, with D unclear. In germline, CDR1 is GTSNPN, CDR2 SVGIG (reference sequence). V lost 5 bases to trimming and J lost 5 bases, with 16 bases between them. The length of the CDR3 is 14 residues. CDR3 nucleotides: TGTGCCTGGGGTATCGGAGCTACTTATCAGCCCCAGCATTTT. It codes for CAWGIGATYQPQHF. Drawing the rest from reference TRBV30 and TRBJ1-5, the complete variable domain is SQTIHQWPATLVQPVGSPLSLECTVEGTSNPNLYWYRQAAGRGLQLLFYSVGIGQISSEVPQNLSASRPQDRQFILSSKKLLLSDSGFYLCAWGIGATYQPQHFGDGTRLSIL.

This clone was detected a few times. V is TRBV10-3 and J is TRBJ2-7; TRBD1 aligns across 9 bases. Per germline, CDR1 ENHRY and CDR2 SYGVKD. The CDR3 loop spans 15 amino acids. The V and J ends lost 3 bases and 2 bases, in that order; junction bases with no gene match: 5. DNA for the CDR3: TGTGCCATCAGTGACGAGGGACAGGGACCCTACGAGCAGTACTTC. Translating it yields CAISDEGQGPYEQYF.

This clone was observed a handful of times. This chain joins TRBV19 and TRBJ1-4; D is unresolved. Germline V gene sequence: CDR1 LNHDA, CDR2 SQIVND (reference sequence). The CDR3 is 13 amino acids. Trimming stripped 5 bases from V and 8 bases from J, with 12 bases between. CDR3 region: CASSSISGEKLFF. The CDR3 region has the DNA TGTGCCAGTAGTTCGATCTCGGGCGAAAAACTGTTTTTT.

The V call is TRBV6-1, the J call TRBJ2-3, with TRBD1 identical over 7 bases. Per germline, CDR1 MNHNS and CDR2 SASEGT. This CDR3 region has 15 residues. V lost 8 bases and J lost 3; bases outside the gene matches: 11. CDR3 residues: CASLIRTGGTDTQYF. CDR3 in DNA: TGTGCCAGCCTTATTCGGACAGGAGGAACAGATACGCAGTATTTT.

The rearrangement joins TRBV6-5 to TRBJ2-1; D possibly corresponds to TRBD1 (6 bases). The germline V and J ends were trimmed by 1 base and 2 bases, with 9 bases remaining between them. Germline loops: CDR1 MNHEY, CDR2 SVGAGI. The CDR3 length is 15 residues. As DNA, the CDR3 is TGTGCCAGCAGTTACTTGACAGGTACCTACAATGAGCAGTTCTTC. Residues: CASSYLTGTYNEQFF.

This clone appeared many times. CDR3 DNA sequence: TGTGCCAGCAGCCCGGACACCCGCAATGAGCAGTTCTTC. This encodes CASSPDTRNEQFF. The rearrangement joins TRBV5-6 to TRBJ2-1; a possible D gene is TRBD1 (5 bases). Trimming pared 4 bases from V and 6 bases from J, leaving 11 bases between. In germline, CDR1 is SGHDT, CDR2 YYEEEE. The CDR3 extends over 13 amino acids. The complete variable domain, with remaining parts taken from reference TRBV5-6 and TRBJ2-1, reads DAGVTQSPTHLIKTRGQQVTLRCSPKSGHDTVSWYQQALGQGPQFIFQYYEEEERQRGNFPDRFSGHQFPNYSSELNVNALLLGDSALYLCASSPDTRNEQFFGPGTRLTVL.

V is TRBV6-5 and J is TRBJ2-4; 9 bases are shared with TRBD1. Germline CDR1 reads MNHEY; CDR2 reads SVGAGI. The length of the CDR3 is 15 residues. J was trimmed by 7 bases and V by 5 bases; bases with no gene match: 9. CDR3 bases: TGTGCCAGCAGTGCGCCGGGACAGGGTACGAACATTCAGTACTTC. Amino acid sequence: CASSAPGQGTNIQYF.

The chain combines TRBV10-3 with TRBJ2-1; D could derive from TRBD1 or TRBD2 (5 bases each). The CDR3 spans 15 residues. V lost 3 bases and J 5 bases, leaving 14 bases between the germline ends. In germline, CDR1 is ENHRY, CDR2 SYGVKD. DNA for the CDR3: TGTGCCATCAGTGACTCGAGGGGAAGCGACAATGAGCAGTTCTTC. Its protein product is CAISDSRGSDNEQFF.

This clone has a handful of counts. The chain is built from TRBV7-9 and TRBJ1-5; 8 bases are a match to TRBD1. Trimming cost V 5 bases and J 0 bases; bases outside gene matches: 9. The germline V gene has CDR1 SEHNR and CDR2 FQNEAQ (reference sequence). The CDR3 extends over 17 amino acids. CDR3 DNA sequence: TGTGCCAGCAGCACGACGACAGGGGCGAGTAGCAATCAGCCCCAGCATTTT. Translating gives CASSTTTGASSNQPQHF. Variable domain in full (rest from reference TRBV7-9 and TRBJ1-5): DTGVSQNPRHKITKRGQNVTFRCDPISEHNRLYWYRQTLGQGPEFLTYFQNEAQLEKSRLLSDRFSAERPKGSFSTLEIQRTEQGDSAMYLCASSTTTGASSNQPQHFGDGTRLSIL.

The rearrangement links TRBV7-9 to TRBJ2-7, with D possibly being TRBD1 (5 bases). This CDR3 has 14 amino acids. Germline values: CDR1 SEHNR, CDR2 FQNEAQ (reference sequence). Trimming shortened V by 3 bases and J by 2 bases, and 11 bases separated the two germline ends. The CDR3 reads CASSFNAGPYEQYF. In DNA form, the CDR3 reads TGTGCCAGCAGCTTTAACGCAGGGCCCTACGAGCAGTACTTC.

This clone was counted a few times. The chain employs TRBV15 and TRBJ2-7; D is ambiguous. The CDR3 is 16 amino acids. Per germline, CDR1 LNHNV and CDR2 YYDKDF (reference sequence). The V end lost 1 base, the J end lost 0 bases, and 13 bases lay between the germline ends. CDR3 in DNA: TGTGCCACCAGCAGAGTCGACGGTCCCCGCTCCTACGAGCAGTACTTC. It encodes CATSRVDGPRSYEQYF.

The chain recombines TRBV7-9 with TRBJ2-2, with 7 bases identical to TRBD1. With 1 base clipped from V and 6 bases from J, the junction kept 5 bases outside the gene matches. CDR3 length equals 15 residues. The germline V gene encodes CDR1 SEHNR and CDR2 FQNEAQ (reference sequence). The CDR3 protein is CASSLVGQLSGELFF. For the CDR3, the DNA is TGTGCCAGCAGCTTAGTGGGACAGCTATCCGGGGAGCTGTTTTTT.

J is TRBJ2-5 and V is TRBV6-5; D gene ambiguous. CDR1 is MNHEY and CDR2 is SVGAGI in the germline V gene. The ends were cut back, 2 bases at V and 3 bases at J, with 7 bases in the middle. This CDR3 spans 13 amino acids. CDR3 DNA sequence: TGTGCCAGCAGTTACCAGCCGGAAGAGACCCAGTACTTC. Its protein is CASSYQPEETQYF.

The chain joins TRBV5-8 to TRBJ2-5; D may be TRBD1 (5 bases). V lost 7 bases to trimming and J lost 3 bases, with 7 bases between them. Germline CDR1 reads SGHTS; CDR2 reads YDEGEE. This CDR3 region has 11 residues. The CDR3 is CASRREETQYF. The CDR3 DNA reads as TGTGCCAGCCGCAGGGAAGAGACCCAGTACTTC.

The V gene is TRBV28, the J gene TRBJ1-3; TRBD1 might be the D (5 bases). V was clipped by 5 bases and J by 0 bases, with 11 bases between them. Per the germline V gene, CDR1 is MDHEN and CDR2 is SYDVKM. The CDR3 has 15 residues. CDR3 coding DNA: TGTGCCAGCAGTGCCTCAGGGAACTCTGGAAACACCATATATTTT. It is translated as CASSASGNSGNTIYF.

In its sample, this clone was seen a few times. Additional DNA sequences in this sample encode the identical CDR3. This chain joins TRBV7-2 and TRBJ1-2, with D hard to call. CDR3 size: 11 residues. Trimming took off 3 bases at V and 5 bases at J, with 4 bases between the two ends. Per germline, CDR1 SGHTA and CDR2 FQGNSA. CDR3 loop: CASSFQYGYTF. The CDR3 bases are TGTGCCAGCAGCTTCCAATATGGCTACACCTTC.

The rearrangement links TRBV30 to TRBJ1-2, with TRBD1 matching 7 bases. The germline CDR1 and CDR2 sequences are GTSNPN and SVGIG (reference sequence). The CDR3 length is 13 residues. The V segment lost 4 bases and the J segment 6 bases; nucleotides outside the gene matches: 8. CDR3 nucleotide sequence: TGTGCCTGGACGAGATCCAGGGGGGATGGCTACACCTTC. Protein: CAWTRSRGDGYTF. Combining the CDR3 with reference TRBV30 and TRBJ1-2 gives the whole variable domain SQTIHQWPATLVQPVGSPLSLECTVEGTSNPNLYWYRQAAGRGLQLLFYSVGIGQISSEVPQNLSASRPQDRQFILSSKKLLLSDSGFYLCAWTRSRGDGYTFGSGTRLTVV.

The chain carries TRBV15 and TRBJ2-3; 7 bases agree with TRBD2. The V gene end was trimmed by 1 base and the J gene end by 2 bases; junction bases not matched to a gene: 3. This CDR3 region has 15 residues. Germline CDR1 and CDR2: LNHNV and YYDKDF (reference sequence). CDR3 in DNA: TGTGCCACCAGCAGAGCGGGACTAACCACAGATACGCAGTATTTT. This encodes CATSRAGLTTDTQYF.

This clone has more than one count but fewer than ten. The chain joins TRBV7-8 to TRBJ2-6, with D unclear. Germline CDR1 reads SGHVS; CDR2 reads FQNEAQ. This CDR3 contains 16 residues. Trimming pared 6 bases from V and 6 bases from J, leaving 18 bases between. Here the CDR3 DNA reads TGTGCCAGCAGTCTAGACGGAGCTTTGTTGGCCAACGTCCTGACTTTC. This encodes CASSLDGALLANVLTF. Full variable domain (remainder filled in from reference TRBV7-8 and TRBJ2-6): GAGVSQSPRYKVAKRGQDVALRCDPISGHVSLFWYQQALGQGPEFLTYFQNEAQLDKSGLPSDRFFAERPEGSVSTLKIQRTQQEDSAVYLCASSLDGALLANVLTFGAGSRLTVL.